This T cell receptor (beta chain) was captured by sequencing in a study of vaccination and CD4 T cells after COVID-19. In this sample, this clonotype turned up a few times. The antigen remains undetermined. Germline V CDR1 and CDR2: KGHDR, SFDVKD. This CDR3 contains 18 residues. Trimming shortened V by 3 bases and J by 0 bases, and 17 bases separated the two germline ends. Treatment denoted: approximately nine-day PBMC culture with coronavirus spike peptide pools or control peptides (ViraFEST assay). Harvesting of the unexposed donor's CD4+ T cells predated the COVID-19 pandemic (2011-2018). Expansion of antigen-specific T cells with peptide pools by ViraFEST preceded sequencing of TCRs. Sequenced with the Oncomine TCR Beta short-read assay was DNA taken from cultured CD4+ T cells. The authors extracted genomic DNA from cultured CD4+ T cells. TCRdb independently ran MiXCR on the PCR reads; one entry per CDR3 protein. The sample yields 10,000 or so distinct CDR3 sequences, about 34% seen once.

The TCR originated in a human donor in good health. Specimen: CD4+ T cells from blood, cultured in vitro. The chain recombines TRBV24-1 with TRBJ2-1, with unresolved D. The CDR3: CATSDVRGRRVSYNEQFF. CDR3 bases: TGTGCCACCAGTGATGTTCGCGGTAGAAGGGTCTCCTACAATGAGCAGTTCTTC.